This T cell receptor (beta chain) was retrieved from a study of blood T cell repertoires in COVID-19. Study-wide context: There were acute and convalescent COVID-19 samples, and they came from the United States, Italy and Spain. Sample material is recorded as cDNA or gDNA derived from T cells, B-cell-depleted T cells, or PBMCs.

This CDR3 has 15 amino acids. The germline V and J ends were trimmed by 0 bases and 2 bases, with 11 bases remaining between them. Germline CDR1 is LGHDT and CDR2 is YNNKEL (reference sequence). As handled by the study authors: Amplification from reference gene primers served as the basis for estimated nucleated cell counts. Here immunoSEQ multiplex PCR was the method, and the copy in TCRdb shows in-frame clones only, minus some. V and J calls and clone size are given by that table; D and trimming were obtained from the DNA. This table holds approximately 470,000 clones, 75% to 90% found once. Sequenced input: peripheral blood. The TCR was taken from a human donor in a cohort sampled during active COVID-19. The V and J genes are TRBV3-1 (or the pseudogene TRBV3-2) and TRBJ2-7; D remains ambiguous. CDR3 in DNA: TGTGCCAGCAGCCAAGACGTGAGCGCACCCTACGAGCAGTACTTC. This gives the protein CASSQDVSAPYEQYF.